One T cell receptor beta chain is described in this entry. Germline CDR1 reads SNHLY; CDR2 reads FYNNEI. Trimming took off 5 bases at V and 1 base at J, with 9 bases between the two ends. This CDR3 spans 14 amino acids. The data derive from a study of blood T cell repertoires in COVID-19. Overall study: The United States, Italy and Spain supplied acute and convalescent COVID-19 samples. T cells, B-cell-depleted T cells, or PBMCs provided the cDNA or gDNA that served as material.

Libraries were prepared by immunoSEQ multiplex PCR; TCRdb keeps only in-frame clonotypes and omits some of them. The table shows around 220,000 clones, with roughly 80% occurring only once. The chain uses TRBV2 and TRBJ1-5; a weak D match, TRBD1 (5 bases). The specimen sequenced was peripheral blood. This clonotype originated in an elderly woman with acute or convalescent COVID-19. The CDR3 DNA reads TGTGCCAGCAGTTTCGGACAAAGCAATCAGCCCCAGCATTTT. This encodes CASSFGQSNQPQHF. Full variable domain (missing parts from reference TRBV2 and TRBJ1-5): EPEVTQTPSHQVTQMGQEVILRCVPISNHLYFYWYRQILGQKVEFLVSFYNNEISEKSEIFDDQFSVERPDGSNFTLKIRSTKLEDSAMYFCASSFGQSNQPQHFGDGTRLSIL.